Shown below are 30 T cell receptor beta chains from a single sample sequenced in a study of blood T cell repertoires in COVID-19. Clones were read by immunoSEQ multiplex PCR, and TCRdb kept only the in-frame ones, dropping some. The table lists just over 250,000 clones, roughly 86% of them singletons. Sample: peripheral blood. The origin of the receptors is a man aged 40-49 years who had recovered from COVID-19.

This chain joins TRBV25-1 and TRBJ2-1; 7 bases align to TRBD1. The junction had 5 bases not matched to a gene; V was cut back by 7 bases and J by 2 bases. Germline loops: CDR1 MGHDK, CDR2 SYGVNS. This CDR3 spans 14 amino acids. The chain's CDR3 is CASTRTGAYNEQFF. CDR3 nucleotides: TGTGCCAGCACTCGGACAGGAGCCTACAATGAGCAGTTCTTC.

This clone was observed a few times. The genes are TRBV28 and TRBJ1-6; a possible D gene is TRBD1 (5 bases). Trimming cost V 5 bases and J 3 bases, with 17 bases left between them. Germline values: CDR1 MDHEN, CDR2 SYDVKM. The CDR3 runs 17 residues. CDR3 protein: CASSPGTQGYYNSPLHF. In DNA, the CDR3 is TGTGCCAGCAGTCCCGGAACGCAGGGATACTATAATTCACCCCTCCACTTT.

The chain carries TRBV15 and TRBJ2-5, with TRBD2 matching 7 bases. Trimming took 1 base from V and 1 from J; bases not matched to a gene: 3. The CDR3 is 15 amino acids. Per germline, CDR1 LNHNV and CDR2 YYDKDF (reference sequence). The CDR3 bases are TGTGCCACCAGCAGAGGTGCGGGGGTCCAAGAGACCCAGTACTTC. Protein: CATSRGAGVQETQYF. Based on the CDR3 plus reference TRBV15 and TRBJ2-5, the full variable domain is DAMVIQNPRYQVTQFGKPVTLSCSQTLNHNVMYWYQQKSSQAPKLLFHYYDKDFNNEADTPDNFQSRRPNTSFCFLDIRSPGLGDTAMYLCATSRGAGVQETQYFGPGTRLLVL.

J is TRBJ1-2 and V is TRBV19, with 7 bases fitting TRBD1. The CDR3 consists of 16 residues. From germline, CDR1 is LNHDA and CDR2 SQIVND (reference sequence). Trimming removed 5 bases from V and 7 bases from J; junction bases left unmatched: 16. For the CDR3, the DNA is TGTGCCAGTAGTCTCGGCCTACAGGGGCTACACTCTGGCTACACCTTC. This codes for CASSLGLQGLHSGYTF.

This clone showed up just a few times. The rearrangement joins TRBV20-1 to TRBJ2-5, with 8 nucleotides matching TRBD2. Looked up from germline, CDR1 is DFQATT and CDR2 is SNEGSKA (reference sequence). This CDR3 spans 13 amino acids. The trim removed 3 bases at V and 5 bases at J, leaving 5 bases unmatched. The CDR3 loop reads CSASEGLVETQYF. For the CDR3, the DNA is TGCAGTGCTAGTGAGGGACTAGTCGAGACCCAGTACTTC.

As DNA, the CDR3 is TGTGCCAGTAGTATCATGCTAGCCGCAGATACGCAGTATTTT. This encodes CASSIMLAADTQYF. V is TRBV19 and J is TRBJ2-3, with D maybe TRBD2 (5 bases). V lost 3 bases to trimming and J lost 4 bases, with 11 bases between them. CDR1 LNHDA and CDR2 SQIVND come from the germline V gene (reference sequence). The CDR3 loop spans 14 amino acids.

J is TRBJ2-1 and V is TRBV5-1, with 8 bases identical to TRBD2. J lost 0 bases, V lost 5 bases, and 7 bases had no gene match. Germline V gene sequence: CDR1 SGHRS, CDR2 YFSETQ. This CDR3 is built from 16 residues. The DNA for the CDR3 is TGCGCCAGCAGTCCTTCAAGCGGGAGCTCCTACAATGAGCAGTTCTTC. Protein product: CASSPSSGSSYNEQFF.

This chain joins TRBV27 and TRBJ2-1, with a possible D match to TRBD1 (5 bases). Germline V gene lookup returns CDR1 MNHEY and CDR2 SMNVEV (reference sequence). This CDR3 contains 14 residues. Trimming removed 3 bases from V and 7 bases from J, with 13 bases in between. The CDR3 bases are TGTGCCAGCAGTTTGCCTCCCCCAGGGAATGAGCAGTTCTTC. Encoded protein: CASSLPPPGNEQFF.

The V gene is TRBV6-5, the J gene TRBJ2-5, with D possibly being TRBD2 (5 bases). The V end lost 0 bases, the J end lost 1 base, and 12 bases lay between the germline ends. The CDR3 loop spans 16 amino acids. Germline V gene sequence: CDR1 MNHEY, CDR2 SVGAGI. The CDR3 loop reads CASSYSGSGGQETQYF. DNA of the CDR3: TGTGCCAGCAGTTACTCGGGGTCTGGAGGCCAAGAGACCCAGTACTTC.

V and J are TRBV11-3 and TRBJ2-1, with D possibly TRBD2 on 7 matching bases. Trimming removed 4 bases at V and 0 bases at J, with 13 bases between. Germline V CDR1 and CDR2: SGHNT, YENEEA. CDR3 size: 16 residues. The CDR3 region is CASSSGGRSSYNEQFF. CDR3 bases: TGTGCCAGCAGCTCGGGGGGCAGGAGCTCCTACAATGAGCAGTTCTTC.

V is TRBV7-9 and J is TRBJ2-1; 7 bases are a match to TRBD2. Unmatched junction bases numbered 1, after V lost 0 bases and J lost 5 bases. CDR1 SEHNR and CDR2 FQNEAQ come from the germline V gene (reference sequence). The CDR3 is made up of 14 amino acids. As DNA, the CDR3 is TGTGCCAGCAGCTTAGCGGGGGGGAACAATGAGCAGTTCTTC. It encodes CASSLAGGNNEQFF.

Here the CDR3 DNA reads TGCGCCAGCAGCTTGGGGCCCCGGGGGGCGGCCAACGTCCTGACTTTC. Amino acids: CASSLGPRGAANVLTF. This chain joins TRBV5-1 and TRBJ2-6; D is possibly TRBD2 (7 bases). The V gene's germline CDR1 is SGHRS and CDR2 YFSETQ. V lost 0 bases to trimming and J lost 6 bases, with 13 bases between them. The length of the CDR3 is 16 residues.

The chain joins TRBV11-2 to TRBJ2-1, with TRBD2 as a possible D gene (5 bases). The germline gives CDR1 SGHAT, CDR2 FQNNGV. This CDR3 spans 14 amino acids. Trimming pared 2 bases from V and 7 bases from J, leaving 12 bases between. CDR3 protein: CASSLPPSWNEQFF. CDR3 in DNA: TGTGCCAGCAGCTTACCCCCTAGCTGGAATGAGCAGTTCTTC. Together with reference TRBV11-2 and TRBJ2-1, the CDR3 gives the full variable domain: EAGVAQSPRYKIIEKRQSVAFWCNPISGHATLYWYQQILGQGPKLLIQFQNNGVVDDSQLPKDRFSAERLKGVDSTLKIQPAKLEDSAVYLCASSLPPSWNEQFFGPGTRLTVL.

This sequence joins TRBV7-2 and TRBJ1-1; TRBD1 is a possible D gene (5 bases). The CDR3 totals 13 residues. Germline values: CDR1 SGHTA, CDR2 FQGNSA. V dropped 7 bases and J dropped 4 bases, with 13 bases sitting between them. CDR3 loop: CASNYRQSTEAFF. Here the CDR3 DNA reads TGTGCCAGCAATTACCGACAGTCCACTGAAGCTTTCTTT.

CDR3 DNA: TGTGCCAGCAGTGGGACAGGGGGCGCGAAAAACATTCAGTACTTC. Amino acid sequence: CASSGTGGAKNIQYF. The chain uses TRBV2 and TRBJ2-4, with 11 positions matching TRBD1. The CDR3 sequence is 15 residues long. CDR1 SNHLY and CDR2 FYNNEI come from the germline V gene. Trimming at V came to 4 bases and at J to 4 bases, leaving 3 bases not matched to a gene.

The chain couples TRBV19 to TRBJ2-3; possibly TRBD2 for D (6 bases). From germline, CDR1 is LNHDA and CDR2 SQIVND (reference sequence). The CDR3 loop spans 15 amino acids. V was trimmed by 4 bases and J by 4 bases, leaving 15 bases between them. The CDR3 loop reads CASSRRGGYADTQYF. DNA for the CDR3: TGTGCCAGTAGTAGGAGGGGTGGTTACGCAGATACGCAGTATTTT.

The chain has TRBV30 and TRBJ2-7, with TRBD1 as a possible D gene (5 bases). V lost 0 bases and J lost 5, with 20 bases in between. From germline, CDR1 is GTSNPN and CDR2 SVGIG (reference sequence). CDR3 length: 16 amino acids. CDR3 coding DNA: TGTGCCTGGAGTGTACCTGGCAGGGCCAGTCCGGACGAGCAGTACTTC. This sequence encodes CAWSVPGRASPDEQYF.

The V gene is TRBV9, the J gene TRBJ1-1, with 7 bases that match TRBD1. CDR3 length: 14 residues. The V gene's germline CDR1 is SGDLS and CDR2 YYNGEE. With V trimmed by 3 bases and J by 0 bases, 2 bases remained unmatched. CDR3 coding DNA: TGTGCCAGCAGCGCTCAGGGGGTGAACACTGAAGCTTTCTTT. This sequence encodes CASSAQGVNTEAFF.

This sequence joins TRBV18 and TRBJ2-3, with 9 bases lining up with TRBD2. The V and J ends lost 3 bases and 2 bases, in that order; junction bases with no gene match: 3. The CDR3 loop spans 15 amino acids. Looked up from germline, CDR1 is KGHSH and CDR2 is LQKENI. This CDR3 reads CASSPSGGLTDTQYF. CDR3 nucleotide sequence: TGTGCCAGCTCACCTAGCGGGGGCCTCACAGATACGCAGTATTTT.

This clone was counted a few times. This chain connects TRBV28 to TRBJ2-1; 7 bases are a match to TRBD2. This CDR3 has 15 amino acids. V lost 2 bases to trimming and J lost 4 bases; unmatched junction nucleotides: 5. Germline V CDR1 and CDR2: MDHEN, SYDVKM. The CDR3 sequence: CASSLAGVSYNEQFF. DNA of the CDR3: TGTGCCAGCAGTTTAGCGGGAGTATCTTACAATGAGCAGTTCTTC.

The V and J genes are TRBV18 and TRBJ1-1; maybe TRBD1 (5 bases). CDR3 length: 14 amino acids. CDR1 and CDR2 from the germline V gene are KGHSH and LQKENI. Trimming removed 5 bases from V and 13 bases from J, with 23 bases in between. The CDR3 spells CASSSRQWEGEIFF. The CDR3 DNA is TGTGCCAGCTCATCGCGCCAATGGGAAGGGGAAATTTTCTTT.

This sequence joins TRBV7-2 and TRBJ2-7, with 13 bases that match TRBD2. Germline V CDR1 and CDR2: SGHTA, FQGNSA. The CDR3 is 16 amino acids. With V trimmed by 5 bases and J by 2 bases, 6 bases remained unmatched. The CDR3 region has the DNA TGTGCCAGCAGCCCTAGACTAGCGGGAGGAACCTACGAGCAGTACTTC. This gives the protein CASSPRLAGGTYEQYF.

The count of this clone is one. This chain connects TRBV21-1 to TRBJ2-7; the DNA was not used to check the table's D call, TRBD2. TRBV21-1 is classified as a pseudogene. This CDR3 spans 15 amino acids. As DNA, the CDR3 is TGTGCCAGCAGCAAAGTGCTAGCTGTGCGTCGCGAGCAGTACTTC. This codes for CASSKVLAVRREQYF.

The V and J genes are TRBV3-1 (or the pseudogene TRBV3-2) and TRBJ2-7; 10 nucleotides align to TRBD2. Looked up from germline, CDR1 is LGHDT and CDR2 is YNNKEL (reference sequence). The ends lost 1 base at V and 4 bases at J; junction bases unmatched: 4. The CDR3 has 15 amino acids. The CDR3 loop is CASSQVQAGGYEQYF. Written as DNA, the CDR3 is TGTGCCAGCAGCCAAGTCCAAGCGGGGGGGTACGAGCAGTACTTC.

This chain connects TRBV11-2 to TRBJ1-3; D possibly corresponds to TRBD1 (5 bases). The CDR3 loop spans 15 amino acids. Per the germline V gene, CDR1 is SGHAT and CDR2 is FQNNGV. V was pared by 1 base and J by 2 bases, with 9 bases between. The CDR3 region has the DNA TGTGCCAGCAGCTTAGGGCAGGGTGCTGGAAACACCATATATTTT. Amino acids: CASSLGQGAGNTIYF.

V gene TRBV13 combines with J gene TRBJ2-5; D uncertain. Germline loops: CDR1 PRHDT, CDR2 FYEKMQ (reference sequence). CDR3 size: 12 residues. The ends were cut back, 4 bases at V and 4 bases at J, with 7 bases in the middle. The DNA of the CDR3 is TGTGCCAGCAGCTCCCCCGGAGAGACCCAGTACTTC. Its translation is CASSSPGETQYF.

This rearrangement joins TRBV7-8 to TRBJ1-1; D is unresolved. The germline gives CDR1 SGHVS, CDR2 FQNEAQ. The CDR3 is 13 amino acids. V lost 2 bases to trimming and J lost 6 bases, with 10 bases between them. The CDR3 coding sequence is TGTGCCAGCAGCTTACAGCCGAGGGCTGAAGCTTTCTTT. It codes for CASSLQPRAEAFF.

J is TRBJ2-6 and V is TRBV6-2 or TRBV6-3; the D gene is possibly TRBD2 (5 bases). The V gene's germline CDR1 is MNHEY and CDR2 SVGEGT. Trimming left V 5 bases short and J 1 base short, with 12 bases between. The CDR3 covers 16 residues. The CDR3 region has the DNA TGTGCCAGCAGTCTTTCCAGCGGATCTGGGGCCAACGTCCTGACTTTC. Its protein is CASSLSSGSGANVLTF.

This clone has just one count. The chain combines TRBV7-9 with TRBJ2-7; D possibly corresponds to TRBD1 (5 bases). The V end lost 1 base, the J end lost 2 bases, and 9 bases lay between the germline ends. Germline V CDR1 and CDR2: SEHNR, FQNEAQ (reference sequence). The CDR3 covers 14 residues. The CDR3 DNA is TGTGCCAGCAGCTTAGAGGGGCCCACCTACGAGCAGTACTTC. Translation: CASSLEGPTYEQYF.

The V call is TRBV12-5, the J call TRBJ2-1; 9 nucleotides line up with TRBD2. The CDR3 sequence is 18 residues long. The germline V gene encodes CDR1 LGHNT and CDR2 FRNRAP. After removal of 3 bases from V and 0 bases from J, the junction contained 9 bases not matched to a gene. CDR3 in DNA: TGTGCTAGTGGTTTTGATCTAGCGGGGCCTAGCTCCTACAATGAGCAGTTCTTC. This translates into CASGFDLAGPSSYNEQFF. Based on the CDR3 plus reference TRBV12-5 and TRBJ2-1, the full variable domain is DARVTQTPRHKVTEMGQEVTMRCQPILGHNTVFWYRQTMMQGLELLAYFRNRAPLDDSGMPKDRFSAEMPDATLATLKIQPSEPRDSAVYFCASGFDLAGPSSYNEQFFGPGTRLTVL.